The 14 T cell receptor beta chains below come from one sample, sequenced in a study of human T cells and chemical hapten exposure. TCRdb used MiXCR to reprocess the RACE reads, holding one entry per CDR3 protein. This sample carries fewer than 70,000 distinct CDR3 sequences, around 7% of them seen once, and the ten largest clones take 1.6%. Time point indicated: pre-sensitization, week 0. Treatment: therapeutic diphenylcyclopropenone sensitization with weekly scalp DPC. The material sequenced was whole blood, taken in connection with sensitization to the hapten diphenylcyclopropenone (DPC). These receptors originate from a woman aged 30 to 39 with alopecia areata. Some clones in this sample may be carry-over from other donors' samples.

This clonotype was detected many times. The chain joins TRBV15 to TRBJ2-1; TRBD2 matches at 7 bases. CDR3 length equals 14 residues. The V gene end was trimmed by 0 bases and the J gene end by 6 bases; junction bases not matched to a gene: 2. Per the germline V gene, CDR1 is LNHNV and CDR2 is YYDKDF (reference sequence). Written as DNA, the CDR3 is TGTGCCACCAGCAGAGACAGGGAGGGCAATGAGCAGTTCTTC. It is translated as CATSRDREGNEQFF.

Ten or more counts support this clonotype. CDR3 residues: CASSGRGGVRANTGELFF. In nucleotides, the CDR3 is TGTGCCAGCAGCGGAAGGGGGGGGGTACGCGCGAACACCGGGGAGCTGTTTTTT. The genes are TRBV11-2 and TRBJ2-2, with D perhaps TRBD2 (7 bases). The germline V and J ends were trimmed by 5 bases and 0 bases, with 19 bases remaining between them. Germline CDR1 is SGHAT and CDR2 is FQNNGV. CDR3 length: 18 residues.

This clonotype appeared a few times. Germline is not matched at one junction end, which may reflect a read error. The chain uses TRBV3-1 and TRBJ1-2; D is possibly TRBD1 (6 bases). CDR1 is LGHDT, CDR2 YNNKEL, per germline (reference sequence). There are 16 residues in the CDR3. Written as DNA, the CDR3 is TGTGCCAGCAGCCAGGGGGCTGGAGGCAGCCACTATGGCGACACCTTC. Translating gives CASSQGAGGSHYGDTF.

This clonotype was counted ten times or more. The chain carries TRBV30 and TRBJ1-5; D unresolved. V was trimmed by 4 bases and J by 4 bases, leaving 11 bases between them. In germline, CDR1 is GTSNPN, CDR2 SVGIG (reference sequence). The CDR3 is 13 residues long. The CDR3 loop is CAWTPDMNQPQHF. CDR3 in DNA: TGTGCCTGGACTCCAGACATGAATCAGCCCCAGCATTTT.

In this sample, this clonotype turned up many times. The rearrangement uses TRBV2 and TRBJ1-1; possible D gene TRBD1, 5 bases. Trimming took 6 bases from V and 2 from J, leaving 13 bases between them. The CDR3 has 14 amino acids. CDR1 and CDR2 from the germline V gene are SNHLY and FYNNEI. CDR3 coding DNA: TGTGCCAGCAGGGATAGGACAATTAACACTGAAGCTTTCTTT. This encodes CASRDRTINTEAFF. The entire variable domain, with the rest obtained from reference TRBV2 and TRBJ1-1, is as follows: EPEVTQTPSHQVTQMGQEVILRCVPISNHLYFYWYRQILGQKVEFLVSFYNNEISEKSEIFDDQFSVERPDGSNFTLKIRSTKLEDSAMYFCASRDRTINTEAFFGQGTRLTVV.

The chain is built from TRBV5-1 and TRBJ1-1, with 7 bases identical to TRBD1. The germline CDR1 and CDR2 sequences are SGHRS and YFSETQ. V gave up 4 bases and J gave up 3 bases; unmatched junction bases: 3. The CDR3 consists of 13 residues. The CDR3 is CASSRDRDTEAFF. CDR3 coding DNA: TGCGCCAGCAGCCGCGACAGGGACACTGAAGCTTTCTTT. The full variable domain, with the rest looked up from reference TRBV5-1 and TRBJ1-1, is KAGVTQTPRYLIKTRGQQVTLSCSPISGHRSVSWYQQTPGQGLQFLFEYFSETQRNKGNFPGRFSGRQFSNSRSEMNVSTLELGDSALYLCASSRDRDTEAFFGQGTRLTVV.

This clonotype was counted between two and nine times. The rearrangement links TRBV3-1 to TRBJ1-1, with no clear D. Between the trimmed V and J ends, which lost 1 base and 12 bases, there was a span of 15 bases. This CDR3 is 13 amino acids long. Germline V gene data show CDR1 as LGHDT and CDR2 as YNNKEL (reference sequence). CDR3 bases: TGTGCCAGCAGCCAAGGAGGCAGTGGAGGCACTTTCTTT. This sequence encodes CASSQGGSGGTFF.

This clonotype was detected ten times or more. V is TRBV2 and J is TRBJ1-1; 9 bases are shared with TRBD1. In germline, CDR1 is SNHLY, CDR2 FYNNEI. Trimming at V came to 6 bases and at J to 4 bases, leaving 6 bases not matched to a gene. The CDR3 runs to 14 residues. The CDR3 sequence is CASREYRGLTEAFF. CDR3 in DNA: TGTGCCAGCAGAGAGTACAGGGGGCTCACTGAAGCTTTCTTT.

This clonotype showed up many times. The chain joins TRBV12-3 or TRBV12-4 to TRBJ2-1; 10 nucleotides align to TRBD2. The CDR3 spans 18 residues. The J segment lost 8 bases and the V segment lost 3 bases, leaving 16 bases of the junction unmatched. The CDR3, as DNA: TGTGCCAGCAGTTTTCCCTCTTTACTAGCGGGGAATCAGGATGAGCAGTTCTTC. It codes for CASSFPSLLAGNQDEQFF.

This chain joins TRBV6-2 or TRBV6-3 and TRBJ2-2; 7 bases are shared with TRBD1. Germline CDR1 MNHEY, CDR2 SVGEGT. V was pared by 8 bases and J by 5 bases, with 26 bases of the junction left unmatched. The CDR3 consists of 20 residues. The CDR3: CASSEGLDRDRAFRTGELFF. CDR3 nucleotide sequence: TGTGCCAGCTCAGAGGGCCTCGACCGGGACAGAGCCTTTCGGACCGGGGAGCTGTTTTTT.

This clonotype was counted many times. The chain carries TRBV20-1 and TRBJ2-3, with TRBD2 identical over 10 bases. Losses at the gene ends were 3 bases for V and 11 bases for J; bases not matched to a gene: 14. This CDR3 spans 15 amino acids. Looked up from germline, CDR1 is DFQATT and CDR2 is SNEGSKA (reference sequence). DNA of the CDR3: TGCAGTGCTAGGGAGGGTAGCGGGGGGACGCGCGGGCAGTATTTT. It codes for CSAREGSGGTRGQYF.

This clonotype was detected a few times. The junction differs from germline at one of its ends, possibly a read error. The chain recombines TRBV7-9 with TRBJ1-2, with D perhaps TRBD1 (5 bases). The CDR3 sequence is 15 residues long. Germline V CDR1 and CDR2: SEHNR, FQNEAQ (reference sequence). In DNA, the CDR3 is TGTGCCAGCAGCTACTCTAGAGGCCAGGGCCATGGCGACACCTTC. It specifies CASSYSRGQGHGDTF. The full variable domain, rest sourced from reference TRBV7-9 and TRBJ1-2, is DTGVSQNPRHKITKRGQNVTFRCDPISEHNRLYWYRQTLGQGPEFLTYFQNEAQLEKSRLLSDRFSAERPKGSFSTLEIQRTEQGDSAMYLCASSYSRGQGHGDTFGSGTRLTVV.

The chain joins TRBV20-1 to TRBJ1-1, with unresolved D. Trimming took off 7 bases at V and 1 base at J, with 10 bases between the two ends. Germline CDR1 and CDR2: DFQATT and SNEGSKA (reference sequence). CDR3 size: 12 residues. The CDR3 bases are TGCAGTGGTTCGTCTGCGAACACTGAAGCTTTCTTT. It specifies CSGSSANTEAFF.

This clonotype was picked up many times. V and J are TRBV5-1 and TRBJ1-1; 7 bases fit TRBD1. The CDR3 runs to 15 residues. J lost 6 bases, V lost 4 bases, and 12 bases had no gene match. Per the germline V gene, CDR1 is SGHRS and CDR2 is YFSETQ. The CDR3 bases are TGCGCCAGCAGCCACTCCACAGGGGAGTATTCTGAAGCTTTCTTT. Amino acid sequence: CASSHSTGEYSEAFF.